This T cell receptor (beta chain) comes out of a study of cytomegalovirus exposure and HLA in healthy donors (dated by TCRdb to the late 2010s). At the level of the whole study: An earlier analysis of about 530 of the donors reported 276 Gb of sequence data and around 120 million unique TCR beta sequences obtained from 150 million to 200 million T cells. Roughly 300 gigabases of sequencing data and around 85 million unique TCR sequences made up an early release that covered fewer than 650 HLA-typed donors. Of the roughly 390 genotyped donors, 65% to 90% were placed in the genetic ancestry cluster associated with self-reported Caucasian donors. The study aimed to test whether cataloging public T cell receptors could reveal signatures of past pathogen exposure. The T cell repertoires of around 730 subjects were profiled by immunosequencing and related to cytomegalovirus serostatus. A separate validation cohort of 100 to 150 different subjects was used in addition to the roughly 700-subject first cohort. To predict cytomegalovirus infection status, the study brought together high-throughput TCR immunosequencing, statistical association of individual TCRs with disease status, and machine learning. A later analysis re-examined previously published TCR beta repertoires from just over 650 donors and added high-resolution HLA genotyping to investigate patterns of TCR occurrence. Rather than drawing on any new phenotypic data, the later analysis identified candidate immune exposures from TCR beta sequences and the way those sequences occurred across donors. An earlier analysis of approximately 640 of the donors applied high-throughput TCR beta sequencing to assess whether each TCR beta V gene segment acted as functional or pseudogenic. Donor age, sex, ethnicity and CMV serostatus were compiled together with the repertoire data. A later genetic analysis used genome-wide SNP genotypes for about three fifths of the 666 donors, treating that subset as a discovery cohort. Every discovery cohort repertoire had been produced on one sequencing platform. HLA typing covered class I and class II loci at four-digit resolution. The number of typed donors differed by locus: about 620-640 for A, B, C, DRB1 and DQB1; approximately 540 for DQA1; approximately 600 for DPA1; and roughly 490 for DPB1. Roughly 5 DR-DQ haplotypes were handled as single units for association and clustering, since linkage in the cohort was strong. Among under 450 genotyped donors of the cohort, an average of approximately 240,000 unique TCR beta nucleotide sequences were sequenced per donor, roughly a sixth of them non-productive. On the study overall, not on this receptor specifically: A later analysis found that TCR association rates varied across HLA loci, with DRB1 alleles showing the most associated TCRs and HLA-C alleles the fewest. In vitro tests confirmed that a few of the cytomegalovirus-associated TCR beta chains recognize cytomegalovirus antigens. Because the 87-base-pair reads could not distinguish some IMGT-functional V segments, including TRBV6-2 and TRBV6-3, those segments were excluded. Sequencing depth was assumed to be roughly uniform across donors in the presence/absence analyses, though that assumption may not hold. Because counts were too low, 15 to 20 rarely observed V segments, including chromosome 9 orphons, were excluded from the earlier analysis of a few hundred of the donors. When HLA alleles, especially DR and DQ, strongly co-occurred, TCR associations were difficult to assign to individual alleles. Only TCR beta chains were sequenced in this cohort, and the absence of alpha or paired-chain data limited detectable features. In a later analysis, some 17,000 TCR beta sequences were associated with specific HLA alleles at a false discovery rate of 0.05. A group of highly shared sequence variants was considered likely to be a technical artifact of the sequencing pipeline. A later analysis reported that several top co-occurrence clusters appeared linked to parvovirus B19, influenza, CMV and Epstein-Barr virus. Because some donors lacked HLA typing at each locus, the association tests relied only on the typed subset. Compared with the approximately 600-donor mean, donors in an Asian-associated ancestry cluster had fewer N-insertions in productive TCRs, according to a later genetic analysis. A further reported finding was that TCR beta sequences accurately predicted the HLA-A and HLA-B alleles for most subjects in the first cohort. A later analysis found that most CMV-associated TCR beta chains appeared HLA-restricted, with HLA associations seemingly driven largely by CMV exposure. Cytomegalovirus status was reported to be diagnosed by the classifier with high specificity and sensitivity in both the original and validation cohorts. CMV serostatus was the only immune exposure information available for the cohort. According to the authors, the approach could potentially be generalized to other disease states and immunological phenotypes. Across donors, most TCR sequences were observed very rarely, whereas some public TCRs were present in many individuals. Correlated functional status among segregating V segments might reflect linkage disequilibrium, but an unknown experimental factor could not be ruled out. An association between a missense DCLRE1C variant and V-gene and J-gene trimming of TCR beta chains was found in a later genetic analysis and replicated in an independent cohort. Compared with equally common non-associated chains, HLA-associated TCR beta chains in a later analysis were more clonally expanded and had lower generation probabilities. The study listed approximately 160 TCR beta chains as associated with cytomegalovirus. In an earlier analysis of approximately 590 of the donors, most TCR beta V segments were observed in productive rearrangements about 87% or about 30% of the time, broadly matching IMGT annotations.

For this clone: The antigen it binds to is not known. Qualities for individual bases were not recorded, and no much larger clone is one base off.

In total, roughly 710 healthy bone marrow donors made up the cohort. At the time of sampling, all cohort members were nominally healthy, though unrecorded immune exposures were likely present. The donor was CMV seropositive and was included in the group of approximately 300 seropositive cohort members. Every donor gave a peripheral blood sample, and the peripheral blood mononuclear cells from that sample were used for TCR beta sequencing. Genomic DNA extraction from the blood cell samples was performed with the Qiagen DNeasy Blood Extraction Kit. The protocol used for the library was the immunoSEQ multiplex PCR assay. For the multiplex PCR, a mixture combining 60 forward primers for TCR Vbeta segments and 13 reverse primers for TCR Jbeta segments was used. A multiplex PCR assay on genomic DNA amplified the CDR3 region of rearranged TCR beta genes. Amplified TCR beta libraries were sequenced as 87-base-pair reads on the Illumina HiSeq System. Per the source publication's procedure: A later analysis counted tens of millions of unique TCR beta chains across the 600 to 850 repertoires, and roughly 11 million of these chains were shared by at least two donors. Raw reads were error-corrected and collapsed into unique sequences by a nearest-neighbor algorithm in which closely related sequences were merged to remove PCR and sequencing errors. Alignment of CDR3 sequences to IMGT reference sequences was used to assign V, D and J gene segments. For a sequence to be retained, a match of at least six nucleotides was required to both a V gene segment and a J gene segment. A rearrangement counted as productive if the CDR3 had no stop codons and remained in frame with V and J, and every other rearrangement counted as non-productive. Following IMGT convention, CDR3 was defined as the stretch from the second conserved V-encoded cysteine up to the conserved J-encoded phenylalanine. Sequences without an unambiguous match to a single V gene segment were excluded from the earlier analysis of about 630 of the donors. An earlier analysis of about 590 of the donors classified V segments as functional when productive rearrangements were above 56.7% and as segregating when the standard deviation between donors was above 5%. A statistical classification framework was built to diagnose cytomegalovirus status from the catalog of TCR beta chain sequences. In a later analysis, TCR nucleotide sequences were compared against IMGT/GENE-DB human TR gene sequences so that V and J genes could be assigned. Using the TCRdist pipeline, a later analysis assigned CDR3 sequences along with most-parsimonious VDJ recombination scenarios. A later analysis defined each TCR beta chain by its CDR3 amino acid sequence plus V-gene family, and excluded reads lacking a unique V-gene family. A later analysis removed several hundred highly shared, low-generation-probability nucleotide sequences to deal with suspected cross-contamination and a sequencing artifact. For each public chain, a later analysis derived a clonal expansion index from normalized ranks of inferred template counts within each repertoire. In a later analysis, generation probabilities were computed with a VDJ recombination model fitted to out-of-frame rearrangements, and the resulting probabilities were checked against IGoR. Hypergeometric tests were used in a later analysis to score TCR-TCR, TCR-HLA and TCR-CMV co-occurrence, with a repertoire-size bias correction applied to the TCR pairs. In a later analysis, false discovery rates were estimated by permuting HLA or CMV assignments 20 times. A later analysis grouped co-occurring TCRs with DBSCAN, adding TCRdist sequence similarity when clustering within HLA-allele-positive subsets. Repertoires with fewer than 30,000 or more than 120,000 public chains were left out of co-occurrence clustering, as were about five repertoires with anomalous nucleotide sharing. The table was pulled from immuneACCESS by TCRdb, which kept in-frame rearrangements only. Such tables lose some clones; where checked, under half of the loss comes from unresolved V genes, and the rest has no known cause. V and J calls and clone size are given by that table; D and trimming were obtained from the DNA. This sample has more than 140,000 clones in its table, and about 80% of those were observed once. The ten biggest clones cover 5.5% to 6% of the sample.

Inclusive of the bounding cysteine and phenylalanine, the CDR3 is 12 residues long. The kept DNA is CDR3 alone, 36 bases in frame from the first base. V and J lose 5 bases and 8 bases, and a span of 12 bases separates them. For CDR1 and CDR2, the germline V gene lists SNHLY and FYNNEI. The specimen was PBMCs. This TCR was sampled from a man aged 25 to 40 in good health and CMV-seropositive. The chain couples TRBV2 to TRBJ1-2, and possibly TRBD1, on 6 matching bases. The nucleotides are TGTGCCAGCAGTCCCGGACAGAGGGGCTACACCTTC. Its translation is CASSPGQRGYTF.